This record concerns one TCR beta chain sequence. Its target is not known. The germline gives CDR1 PRHDT, CDR2 FYEKMQ (reference sequence). CDR3 size: 14 residues. V dropped 4 bases and J dropped 0 bases, with 7 bases sitting between them. This record belongs to a study of T cell repertoires in cytomegalovirus infection. As for the study in general: Indications of both CMV infection and matching HLA type were provided by public TCR beta signatures.

The study's findings and limits: Dominating the ex vivo response were HLA-C-restricted CMV-specific TCR beta clonotypes.

TCRdb re-called the reads through MiXCR, storing one row per CDR3 protein. Altogether nearly 650,000 distinct CDR3 sequences are present, approximately 25% being singletons, with the ten largest covering 7.5% to 9%. This sequence joins TRBV13 and TRBJ2-1; no clear D gene. Sequenced material: CD8+ T cells from PBMCs. The receptor was derived from a human donor in good health (CMV status not recorded). Some clones in this sample may be carry-over from other donors' samples. CDR3 sequence reads: CASSSRDSYNEQFF. Here the CDR3 DNA reads TGTGCCAGCAGCTCCCGAGACTCCTACAATGAGCAGTTCTTC.